This T cell receptor beta chain was identified during a study of post-analysis software for immune sequencing data. Broader study findings: People with multiple sclerosis had a significantly lower normalized Chao1 diversity than controls did. Those samples that were prepared in the same batch co-clustered strongly by F measure.

A remark on this clonotype: Its antigen is unidentified.

TCR beta cDNA libraries had unique molecular identifiers. The yield from approximately 1 to 10 million T cells was roughly 500,000 cDNA molecules in total. TCRdb ran MiXCR on the PCR reads and lists one entry per CDR3 protein. This sample has under 650,000 distinct CDR3 sequences, with roughly 47% found just once. This receptor was obtained from a girl between 5 and 17 years old with multiple sclerosis. The specimen sequenced was blood.

The CDR3 nucleotides read TGTGCCATCAGTGAGGAACAAACAGATACGCAGTATTTT. Translation gives CAISEEQTDTQYF. The chain couples TRBV10-3 to TRBJ2-3; D remains ambiguous. The CDR3 is made up of 13 amino acids. Germline lookup yields CDR1 ENHRY and CDR2 SYGVKD. V lost 2 bases and J lost 3, with 6 bases in between.